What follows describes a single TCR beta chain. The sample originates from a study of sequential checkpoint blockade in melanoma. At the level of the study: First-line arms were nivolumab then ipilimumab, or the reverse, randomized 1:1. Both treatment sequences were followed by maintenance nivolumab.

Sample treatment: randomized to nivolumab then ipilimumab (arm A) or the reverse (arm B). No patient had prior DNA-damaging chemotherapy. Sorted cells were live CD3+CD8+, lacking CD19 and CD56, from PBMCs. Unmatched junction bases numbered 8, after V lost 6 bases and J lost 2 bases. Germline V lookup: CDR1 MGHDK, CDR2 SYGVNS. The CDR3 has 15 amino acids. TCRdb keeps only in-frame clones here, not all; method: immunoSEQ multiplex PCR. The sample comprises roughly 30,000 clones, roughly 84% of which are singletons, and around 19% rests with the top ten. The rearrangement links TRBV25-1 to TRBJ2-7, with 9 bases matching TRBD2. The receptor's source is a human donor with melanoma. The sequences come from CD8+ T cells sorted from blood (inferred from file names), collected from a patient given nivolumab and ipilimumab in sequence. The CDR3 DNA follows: TGTGCCAGCAGCAGAAGCGGGAGGAGGCCCTACGAGCAGTACTTC. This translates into CASSRSGRRPYEQYF.